This T cell receptor (beta chain) was retrieved from a study of a mutant IDH1 vaccine in newly diagnosed glioma. Sample time point: week 35, safety follow-up. Topical imiquimod accompanied each vaccine dose, which consisted of 300 ug of mutant IDH1 20-mer peptide. Data came from immunoSEQ multiplex PCR; TCRdb stores just in-frame clones and leaves some out. Of some 42,000 clones listed, roughly 83% were seen once; the top ten hold approximately 4.6%. The CDR3 spans 12 residues. Trimming stripped 3 bases from V and 6 bases from J, with 10 bases between. CDR1 is SGDLS, CDR2 YYNGEE, per germline. To note about this clone: Antigen: not known.

The chain has TRBV9 and TRBJ2-7, with D perhaps TRBD1 (6 bases). This specimen consisted of PBMCs, obtained from a glioma patient whose treatment included an IDH1 peptide vaccine. The TCR originated in a woman aged 50 to 60 with glioma. The CDR3 is CASSEDSLEQYF. The CDR3 DNA reads TGTGCCAGCAGCGAGGACAGTCTCGAGCAGTACTTC.